This T cell receptor (beta chain) derives from a study of T cell changes during pregnancy in multiple sclerosis. Repertoires were generated with immunoSEQ multiplex PCR, while TCRdb's copy carries only in-frame clones and drops some. Among 70,000 to 95,000 clones listed, 94% were seen once. Germline CDR1 is SGHDT and CDR2 is YYEEEE. V lost 1 base, J lost 5 bases, and 12 bases lay in between. There are 15 residues in the CDR3. This TCR derives from a female donor in good health, enrolled as a control in a pregnancy study. J is TRBJ2-2 and V is TRBV5-6; D not resolved. The sample consisted of peripheral blood, taken after pregnancy. DNA of the CDR3: TGTGCCAGCAGCTTGCTCCAGAGGTCGACCGGGGAGCTGTTTTTT. This gives the protein CASSLLQRSTGELFF.